This T cell receptor (beta chain) comes out of a study of T cell responses to AZD1222 COVID-19 vaccine. Study-level information: Analyses pooled second doses at about 4 or about 12 weeks.

Points from the study as a whole: Females outnumbered males among donors, who were mostly white British; clonal diversity was possibly underestimated. Repertoires were obtained solely post-peak T cell response. There were vaccine-associated CD4 TCRs across spike, dominant at 160-218 and 743-854.

V lost 4 bases, J lost 4 bases, and 4 bases stayed unmatched. The germline V gene encodes CDR1 MNHEY and CDR2 SMNVEV (reference sequence). CDR3 length: 15 residues. TCRdb's table, derived via immunoSEQ multiplex PCR, lists solely in-frame clones and lacks some. The repertoire holds around 190,000 clones, with around 88% as singletons. In regard to this clone: Its target is unknown.

This clonotype was sampled from an adult in good health. Sequencing was performed on peripheral blood, taken on day 0 of AZD1222 vaccination. The J gene is TRBJ2-5, the V gene TRBV27; TRBD2 agrees at 12 bases. The CDR3 region is CASSSLAGGRETQYF. CDR3 in DNA: TGTGCCAGCAGTTCCCTAGCGGGGGGGCGAGAGACCCAGTACTTC.